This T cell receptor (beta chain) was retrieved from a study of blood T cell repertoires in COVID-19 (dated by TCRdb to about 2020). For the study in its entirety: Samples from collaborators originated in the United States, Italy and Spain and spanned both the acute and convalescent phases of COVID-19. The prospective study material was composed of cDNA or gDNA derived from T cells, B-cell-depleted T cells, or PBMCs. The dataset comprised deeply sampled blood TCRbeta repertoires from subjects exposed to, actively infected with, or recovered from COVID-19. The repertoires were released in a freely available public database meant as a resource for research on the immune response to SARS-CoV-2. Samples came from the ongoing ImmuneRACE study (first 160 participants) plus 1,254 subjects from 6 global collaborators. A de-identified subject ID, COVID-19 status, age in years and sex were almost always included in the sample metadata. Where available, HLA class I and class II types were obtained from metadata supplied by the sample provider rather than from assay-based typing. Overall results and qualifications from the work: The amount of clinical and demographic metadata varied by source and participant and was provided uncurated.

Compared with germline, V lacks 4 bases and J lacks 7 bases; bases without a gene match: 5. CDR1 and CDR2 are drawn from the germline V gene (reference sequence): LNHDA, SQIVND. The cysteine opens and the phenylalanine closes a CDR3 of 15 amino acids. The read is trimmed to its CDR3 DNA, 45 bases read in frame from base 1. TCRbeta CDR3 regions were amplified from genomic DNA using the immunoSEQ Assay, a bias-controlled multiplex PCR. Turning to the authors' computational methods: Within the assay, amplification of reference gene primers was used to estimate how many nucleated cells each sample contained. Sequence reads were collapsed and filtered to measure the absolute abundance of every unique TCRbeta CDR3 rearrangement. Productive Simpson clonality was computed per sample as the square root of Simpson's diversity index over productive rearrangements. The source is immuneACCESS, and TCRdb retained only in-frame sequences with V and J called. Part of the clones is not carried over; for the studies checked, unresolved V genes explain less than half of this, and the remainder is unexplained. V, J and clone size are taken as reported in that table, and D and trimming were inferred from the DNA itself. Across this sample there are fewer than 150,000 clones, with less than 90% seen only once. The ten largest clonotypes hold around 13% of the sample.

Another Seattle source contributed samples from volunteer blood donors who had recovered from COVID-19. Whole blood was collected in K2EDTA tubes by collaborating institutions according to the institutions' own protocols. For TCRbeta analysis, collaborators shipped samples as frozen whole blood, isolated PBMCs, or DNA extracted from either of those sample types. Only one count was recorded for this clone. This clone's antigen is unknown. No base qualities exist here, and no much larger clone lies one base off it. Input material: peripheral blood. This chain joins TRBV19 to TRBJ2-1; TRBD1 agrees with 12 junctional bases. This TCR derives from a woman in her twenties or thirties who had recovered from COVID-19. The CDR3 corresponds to CASSTGQGAANEQFF. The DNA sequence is TGTGCCAGTAGTACGGGACAGGGGGCTGCAAATGAGCAGTTCTTC.